This T cell receptor (beta chain) is drawn from a study of OX40 agonist ivuxolimab in advanced cancers. TCRdb's table, derived via immunoSEQ multiplex PCR, lists solely in-frame clones and lacks some. Here the sample spans 99,000 or so clones, around 94% being singletons. Germline loops: CDR1 SGDLS, CDR2 YYNGEE. This CDR3 contains 15 residues. Trimming shortened V by 7 bases and J by 0 bases, and 14 bases separated the two germline ends. This clone was seen just once. Source: CD4+ or CD8+ T cells sorted from blood, taken in a trial of the OX40 agonist ivuxolimab. The rearrangement uses TRBV9 and TRBJ1-3; no clear D gene. This receptor was obtained from an adult with an advanced solid tumor such as melanoma, head and neck, liver or kidney cancer. The CDR3 region has the DNA TGTGCCAGCGCGGAACAGTTGCACTCTGGAAACACCATATATTTT. It encodes CASAEQLHSGNTIYF.